The 22 T cell receptor beta chains in this list originate from one sample, sequenced in a study of T cell responses to AZD1222 COVID-19 vaccine. The assay was immunoSEQ multiplex PCR, and TCRdb's table has in-frame clones only and misses some. The sample yields roughly 96,000 clones, 80% to 90% seen once. The sample consisted of peripheral blood, taken on day 0 of AZD1222 vaccination. Source of these receptors: an adult in good health.

V gene TRBV4-2 combines with J gene TRBJ2-3, with TRBD2 as a possible D gene (6 bases). CDR1 is LGHNA and CDR2 is YNFKEQ in the germline V gene. The CDR3 contains 17 residues. V lost 4 bases and J 0 bases, leaving 17 bases between the germline ends. The CDR3 sequence is CASSLIRGTPSTDTQYF. CDR3 nucleotide sequence: TGTGCCAGCAGCCTAATTCGGGGGACCCCTAGCACAGATACGCAGTATTTT.

The gene calls are TRBV5-1 and TRBJ1-6; the D gene is possibly TRBD1 (6 bases). CDR1 and CDR2 (germline): SGHRS, YFSETQ. The V and J ends lost 7 bases and 6 bases respectively, with 17 bases between them. The CDR3 is 15 residues long. CDR3: CASQQGLDLNSPLHF. For the CDR3, the DNA is TGCGCCAGCCAACAGGGTCTAGACCTTAATTCACCCCTCCACTTT.

The chain uses TRBV5-1 and TRBJ1-6; D uncertain. CDR1 is SGHRS and CDR2 is YFSETQ in the germline V gene. The CDR3 consists of 15 residues. V was trimmed by 0 bases and J by 8 bases, leaving 12 bases between them. The CDR3 region is CASSLEWSQDSPLHF. For the CDR3, the DNA is TGCGCCAGCAGCTTGGAATGGTCCCAAGATTCACCCCTCCACTTT.

The V call is TRBV28, the J call TRBJ1-3; D is unclear. The CDR3 spans 15 residues. V lost 5 bases and J lost 0, with 11 bases in between. Per germline, CDR1 MDHEN and CDR2 SYDVKM. CDR3 nucleotide sequence: TGTGCCAGCAGTCCACCACTCCACTCTGGAAACACCATATATTTT. Translated: CASSPPLHSGNTIYF. Full variable domain (rest looked up from reference TRBV28 and TRBJ1-3): DVKVTQSSRYLVKRTGEKVFLECVQDMDHENMFWYRQDPGLGLRLIYFSYDVKMKEKGDIPEGYSVSREKKERFSLILESASTNQTSMYLCASSPPLHSGNTIYFGEGSWLTVV.

This sequence joins TRBV29-1 and TRBJ2-2; possibly TRBD1 or TRBD2 for D (5 bases each). The V end was cut by 7 bases, the J end by 5 bases, with 20 bases between. The CDR3 spans 15 residues. The V gene's germline CDR1 is SQVTM and CDR2 ANQGSEA. The CDR3 spells CSAHIPGPRTGELFF. CDR3 nucleotides: TGCAGCGCCCATATACCGGGACCGAGAACCGGGGAGCTGTTTTTT.

The chain combines TRBV7-2 with TRBJ1-3; D gene unclear. Trimming cost V 5 bases and J 4 bases, with 18 bases left between them. CDR3 length: 16 amino acids. The germline V gene has CDR1 SGHTA and CDR2 FQGNSA. CDR3 in amino acids: CASSPSVRALGNTIYF. CDR3 nucleotide sequence: TGTGCCAGCAGCCCTAGCGTCCGGGCTTTGGGAAACACCATATATTTT. Looking up the rest from reference TRBV7-2 and TRBJ1-3 gives the full variable domain: GAGVSQSPSNKVTEKGKDVELRCDPISGHTALYWYRQSLGQGLEFLIYFQGNSAPDKSGLPSDRFSAERTGGSVSTLTIQRTQQEDSAVYLCASSPSVRALGNTIYFGEGSWLTVV.

This rearrangement joins TRBV5-4 to TRBJ2-1, with D hard to call. Germline V lookup: CDR1 SGHNT, CDR2 YYREEE (reference sequence). CDR3 length: 14 amino acids. V lost 3 bases, J lost 7 bases, and 14 bases lay in between. The CDR3 region has the DNA TGTGCCAGCAGCTCGCAGATAGGATATAATGAGCAGTTCTTC. Encoded protein: CASSSQIGYNEQFF. Together with reference TRBV5-4 and TRBJ2-1, the CDR3 gives the full variable domain: ETGVTQSPTHLIKTRGQQVTLRCSSQSGHNTVSWYQQALGQGPQFIFQYYREEENGRGNFPPRFSGLQFPNYSSELNVNALELDDSALYLCASSSQIGYNEQFFGPGTRLTVL.

This clone was observed once. The chain combines TRBV25-1 with TRBJ2-5; D is perhaps TRBD2 (5 bases). This CDR3 comprises 14 residues. The germline gives CDR1 MGHDK, CDR2 SYGVNS. V lost 2 bases and J lost 1, with 8 bases in between. CDR3 in DNA: TGTGCCAGCAGTGAAGGAGGCGCCCAAGAGACCCAGTACTTC. It encodes CASSEGGAQETQYF.

The chain links TRBV7-3 to TRBJ1-5, with D tentatively TRBD1 (5 bases). V shed 1 base and J shed 7 bases, with 11 bases lying between them. The CDR3 loop spans 14 amino acids. The germline gives CDR1 SGHTA, CDR2 FQGTGA. CDR3 amino acids: CASSLSGADQPQHF. DNA for the CDR3: TGTGCCAGCAGCTTAAGTGGGGCTGACCAGCCCCAGCATTTT.

The V and J genes are TRBV7-2 and TRBJ1-5; D is undetermined. V lost 5 bases, J lost 4 bases, and 9 bases lay in between. Germline-derived CDR1 and CDR2 are SGHTA and FQGNSA. The CDR3 has 13 amino acids. CDR3 loop: CASSPGVNQPQHF. CDR3 nucleotide sequence: TGTGCCAGCAGCCCCGGGGTAAATCAGCCCCAGCATTTT.

The V and J genes are TRBV19 and TRBJ1-3; TRBD1 is a possible D gene (6 bases). The germline V gene encodes CDR1 LNHDA and CDR2 SQIVND (reference sequence). The V and J ends lost 4 bases and 0 bases respectively, with 13 bases between them. The CDR3 has 16 residues. The CDR3 region has the DNA TGTGCCAGTAGTACTGACAGGCTCAGCTCTGGAAACACCATATATTTT. Amino acids: CASSTDRLSSGNTIYF.

V gene TRBV6-5 combines with J gene TRBJ2-7, with D maybe TRBD2 (5 bases). V dropped 7 bases and J dropped 4 bases, with 14 bases sitting between them. Germline values: CDR1 MNHEY, CDR2 SVGAGI. CDR3 length equals 13 residues. CDR3: CASTTGVRYEQYF. The CDR3 DNA is TGTGCCAGCACAACCGGGGTCCGATACGAGCAGTACTTC.

J is TRBJ2-1 and V is TRBV18, with D possibly TRBD2 on 5 matching bases. The V and J ends lost 5 bases and 0 bases respectively, with 11 bases between them. Germline CDR1 is KGHSH and CDR2 is LQKENI. This CDR3 spans 15 amino acids. CDR3 residues: CASSESGSSYNEQFF. CDR3 DNA: TGTGCCAGCTCAGAGTCGGGAAGCTCCTACAATGAGCAGTTCTTC. Filled out from reference TRBV18 and TRBJ2-1, the complete variable domain reads NAGVMQNPRHLVRRRGQEARLRCSPMKGHSHVYWYRQLPEEGLKFMVYLQKENIIDESGMPKERFSAEFPKEGPSILRIQQVVRGDSAAYFCASSESGSSYNEQFFGPGTRLTVL.

There are a few counts of this clone. This chain joins TRBV20-1 and TRBJ2-7; no reliable D call. The CDR3 length is 11 residues. CDR1 and CDR2 (germline): DFQATT, SNEGSKA (reference sequence). The germline V and J ends were trimmed by 1 base and 5 bases, with 6 bases remaining between them. CDR3 residues: CSARVIHEQYF. For the CDR3, the DNA is TGCAGTGCTAGAGTAATCCACGAGCAGTACTTC.

The chain carries TRBV19 and TRBJ1-1; D is possibly TRBD1 (5 bases). From germline, CDR1 is LNHDA and CDR2 SQIVND (reference sequence). The length of the CDR3 is 13 residues. V was trimmed by 5 bases and J by 7 bases, leaving 14 bases between them. CDR3 in amino acids: CASSVPGTSEAFF. DNA of the CDR3: TGTGCCAGTAGTGTCCCCGGGACCAGTGAAGCTTTCTTT.

The chain employs TRBV28 and TRBJ2-1; 8 bases map to TRBD1. The germline gives CDR1 MDHEN, CDR2 SYDVKM. The J segment lost 0 bases and the V segment lost 7 bases, leaving 5 bases of the junction unmatched. The length of the CDR3 is 15 residues. The CDR3 sequence is CASTPGGSSYNEQFF. CDR3 in DNA: TGTGCCAGCACTCCAGGGGGCAGCTCCTACAATGAGCAGTTCTTC.

The chain links TRBV30 to TRBJ2-2; 7 bases line up with TRBD2. The CDR3 totals 14 residues. Trimming took 2 bases from V and 5 from J; bases not matched to a gene: 5. Germline CDR1 and CDR2: GTSNPN and SVGIG (reference sequence). The CDR3 nucleotides read TGTGCCTGGAGTTGGCGGGGGAGTACCGGGGAGCTGTTTTTT. Translation: CAWSWRGSTGELFF.

The CDR3 DNA reads as TGCGCCAGCGGAGGCGGGACAGGGGATAATTCACCCCTCCACTTT. This codes for CASGGGTGDNSPLHF. This chain connects TRBV5-1 to TRBJ1-6; 10 bases map to TRBD1. The CDR3 sequence is 15 residues long. V gave up 7 bases and J gave up 5 bases; unmatched junction bases: 6. The germline V gene encodes CDR1 SGHRS and CDR2 YFSETQ.

This rearrangement joins TRBV2 to TRBJ2-1; D is perhaps TRBD2 (5 bases). This CDR3 comprises 13 residues. Trimming cost V 7 bases and J 7 bases, with 14 bases left between them. Germline assignment: CDR1 SNHLY and CDR2 FYNNEI. The CDR3 DNA sequence: TGTGCCAGCATACTGGTCCCGGGGAATGAGCAGTTCTTC. This translates into CASILVPGNEQFF.

V usage is TRBV11-2 and J usage is TRBJ1-4; possibly TRBD1 for D (5 bases). Trimming left V 1 base short and J 8 bases short, with 11 bases between. This CDR3 is built from 14 residues. Per germline, CDR1 SGHAT and CDR2 FQNNGV. The CDR3 bases are TGTGCCAGCAGCTTAGGCCAGGGAGGGGAAAAACTGTTTTTT. The encoded protein is CASSLGQGGEKLFF. The complete variable domain, with remaining parts taken from reference TRBV11-2 and TRBJ1-4, reads EAGVAQSPRYKIIEKRQSVAFWCNPISGHATLYWYQQILGQGPKLLIQFQNNGVVDDSQLPKDRFSAERLKGVDSTLKIQPAKLEDSAVYLCASSLGQGGEKLFFGSGTQLSVL.

The chain has TRBV10-1 and TRBJ1-1, with no clear D. The V and J ends lost 0 bases and 3 bases respectively, with 8 bases between them. Per germline, CDR1 WNHNN and CDR2 SYGVQD (reference sequence). The CDR3 length is 14 residues. CDR3 in amino acids: CASSESTYHTEAFF. In DNA, the CDR3 is TGCGCCAGCAGTGAGTCGACGTACCACACTGAAGCTTTCTTT.

The V call is TRBV4-1, the J call TRBJ2-1; unclear D gene. CDR3 length equals 13 residues. Trimming removed 1 base at V and 6 bases at J, with 7 bases between. CDR1 and CDR2 from the germline V gene are MGHRA and YSYEKL. The CDR3 protein is CASSQVSPNEQFF. Written as DNA, the CDR3 is TGCGCCAGCAGCCAAGTTTCCCCCAATGAGCAGTTCTTC.